This TCR beta chain came from a study of T cell responses to AZD1222 COVID-19 vaccine. Repertoires were generated with immunoSEQ multiplex PCR, while TCRdb's copy carries only in-frame clones and drops some. The data hold approximately 150,000 clones, with approximately 86% observed a single time. On this clone itself: The antigen remains unidentified.

Study-wide results and limits: Spike-specific TCR breadth and depth both grew after two AZD1222 doses.

CDR1 is KGHDR and CDR2 is SFDVKD in the germline V gene. V lost 2 bases, J lost 4 bases, and 22 bases lay in between. The CDR3 is made up of 18 amino acids. Sequencing was performed on peripheral blood, taken 28 days after the second dose of the MenACWY control vaccine. The sequence was obtained from an adult who received the MenACWY meningococcal vaccine as a control. The chain joins TRBV24-1 to TRBJ1-2, with D unclear. The CDR3 DNA follows: TGTGCCACCAGTGATTCATCTGGCCCACCAAGGGAACGCTATGGCTACACCTTC. Its protein is CATSDSSGPPRERYGYTF.